The TCR beta chain under discussion was sequenced for a study of graft-versus-host responses after intestinal transplantation. Libraries were prepared by immunoSEQ multiplex PCR; TCRdb keeps only in-frame clonotypes and omits some of them. The sample has more than 100,000 clones, around 93% seen once. A word on this clone: No antigen is known for it.

The germline V gene encodes CDR1 SGHRS and CDR2 YFSETQ. Trimming stripped 0 bases from V and 2 bases from J, with 11 bases between. The CDR3 is 15 residues long. The chain uses TRBV5-1 and TRBJ1-2; D perhaps matches TRBD1 (6 bases). The receptor was isolated from a human donor who received an intestinal transplant. The sample was unstimulated CD4+ T cells sorted from spleen or lymph node cells, taken before intestinal transplant. The CDR3 is CASSLGHRENYGYTF. CDR3 DNA: TGCGCCAGCAGCTTGGGCCACAGGGAGAACTATGGCTACACCTTC.